This T cell receptor beta chain was profiled in a study of T cell clonality in common variable immunodeficiency. This clone was counted at least ten times. Read sequence stops 3 residues before the CDR3 end, and the germline J gene provides the missing end. The V gene's germline CDR1 is SNHLY and CDR2 FYNNEI. The J segment lost 2 bases and the V segment lost 8 bases, leaving 14 bases of the junction unmatched. The CDR3 length is 18 residues. Sequencing used immunoSEQ multiplex PCR; TCRdb keeps in-frame clones, though not all of them. The table lists about 42,000 clones, with no singletons. This TCR came from a person between 18 and 75 years old in good health. Material: peripheral blood mononuclear cells. This chain uses TRBV2 with TRBJ2-6; 8 bases are shared with TRBD1. The covered CDR3 bases are TGTGCCAGCCTCGGGACAGGAGGGGTGCTTACTGGGGCCAACGTC. Its translation: CASLGTGGVLTGANV. The whole CDR3 protein is CASLGTGGVLTGANVLTF.